A selection of T cell receptor beta chains follows, all from one sample in a study of blood T cells in healthy people across ages. TCRdb reprocessed the 5' RACE reads with MiXCR, giving one entry per CDR3 protein. The profile shows 550,000 to 800,000 distinct CDR3 sequences, roughly 21% of them singletons. Source material: blood. The receptor source for this set is a man in his 70s in good health. The CDR3 runs from the conserved cysteine through the conserved F or W. A D gene is named only where the DNA matches it firmly. Clone sizes are given selectively: once, few, many, or a class where the clone is expanded.

- TRBJ2-1 few TRBV11-2 TGTGCCAGCAGCTTAGATATGGGGACGCCTTACAATGAGCAGTTCTTC CASSLDMGTPYNEQFF
TRBD1 TRBJ2-5 - TRBV3-1 TGTGCCAGCAGCCTAGAGGGGGCTACGCATCAAGAGACCCAGTACTTC CASSLEGATHQETQYF
TRBD1 TRBJ2-7 - TRBV20-1 TGCAGTGCTAGAGACCCGACAGGGCGCCCCGAGCAGTACTTC CSARDPTGRPEQYF
- TRBJ2-3 - TRBV15 TGTGCCACCAGCACCCTCTCTAGAGATACGCAGTATTTT CATSTLSRDTQYF
TRBD2 TRBJ2-2 few TRBV12-3/TRBV12-4 TGTGCCAGCAGCCCTAGCGGGAGGGCCGGTCGGACCGGGGAGCTGTTTTTT CASSPSGRAGRTGELFF
TRBD2 TRBJ2-1 few TRBV12-3/TRBV12-4 TGCGGGTCGAAGCGGGAGGGCCCTGAGCAGTTCTTC CGSKREGPEQFF
- TRBJ1-2 - TRBV12-3/TRBV12-4 TGTGCCAGCAGTTTAGCTCGGACGCCGGTTGTTGGCTACACCTTC CASSLARTPVVGYTF
- TRBJ2-5 - TRBV20-1 TGCAGTGCTAGACAGGAGGAATACCAAGAGACCCAGTACTTC CSARQEEYQETQYF
TRBD2 TRBJ2-7 many TRBV6-2/TRBV6-3 TGTGCCAGCAGCCCTTCCGGCGGGAGGTCCTACGAGCAGTACTTC CASSPSGGRSYEQYF
TRBD2 TRBJ2-1 few TRBV7-8 TGTGCCAGCAGCTTAGAGGCTAGCGGGAGGGCAGGGAATGAGCAGTTCTTC CASSLEASGRAGNEQFF
- TRBJ2-1 - TRBV20-1 TGCAGTGCTCTCACTTGGGACGACCATGAGCAGTTCTTC CSALTWDDHEQFF
- TRBJ1-5 - TRBV25-1 TGTGCCAGCAGGGTAGCCGCTACCGACACGGCTCAGCCCCAGCATTTT CASRVAATDTAQPQHF
- TRBJ2-5 - TRBV7-2 TGTGCCAGCAGCTTAGCGACCAAAGAGACCCAGTACTTC CASSLATKETQYF
TRBD1 TRBJ1-4 few TRBV6-5 TGTGCCAGCAGTTATTCTTCACACGGGACAGGGCGGGAAAAACTGTTTTTT CASSYSSHGTGREKLFF
- TRBJ2-3 many TRBV11-1 TGTGCCAGCAGTGCGGGGAGCACAGATACGCAGTATTTT CASSAGSTDTQYF
- TRBJ2-5 - TRBV10-3 TGTGCCATCAGTGAGGAGGTCGTGGAGACCCAGTACTTC CAISEEVVETQYF
- TRBJ2-1 few TRBV3-1 TGTGCCAGCAGTCTCACGGGTCCACGGAAACAGGAGCAGTTCTTC CASSLTGPRKQEQFF
- TRBJ2-1 few TRBV28 TGTGCCAGCAGTTTGAGGTTTTATGAGCAGTTCTTC CASSLRFYEQFF
- TRBJ2-7 few TRBV12-3/TRBV12-4 TGTGCCAGCAGTTTCCCCCCTAACTACGAGCAGTACTTC CASSFPPNYEQYF
TRBD1 TRBJ1-4 - TRBV20-1 TGCAGTGCCTCCGGGACAGGGGAATGGGTCGCTAATGAAAAACTGTTTTTT CSASGTGEWVANEKLFF
- TRBJ2-6 - TRBV7-9 TGTGCCAGCAGCTTAGAGGCACTCACAGCGGCACCTTTC CASSLEALTAAPF
TRBD2 TRBJ2-2 few TRBV6-1 TGTGCCAGCAGACTAAGAGGGACTAGCGGTACCGGGGAGCTGTTTTTT CASRLRGTSGTGELFF
- TRBJ1-1 - TRBV7-2 TGTGCCAGCAGCTCCACACAGAACACTGAAGCTTTCTTT CASSSTQNTEAFF
TRBD2 TRBJ2-7 many TRBV25-1 TGTGCCAGCAGTACTAGCGGGAGTATCTACGAGCAGTACTTC CASSTSGSIYEQYF
- TRBJ1-4 - TRBV28 TGTGCCAGCAGTCCGGACACCGCAACTAATGAAAAACTGTTTTTT CASSPDTATNEKLFF
TRBD2 TRBJ2-1 few TRBV24-1 TGTGCCACCAGTGATTCTGGCGGGAGCTACAATGAGCAGTTCTTC CATSDSGGSYNEQFF
TRBD2 TRBJ2-3 few TRBV12-3/TRBV12-4 TGTGCCAGCAGTTCGACTAGCGGGACCACAGATACGCAGTATTTT CASSSTSGTTDTQYF
- TRBJ2-1 few TRBV3-1 TGTGCCAGCAGCCAACGTTTCGATGAGCAGTTCTTC CASSQRFDEQFF
TRBD1 TRBJ2-7 - TRBV29-1 TGCAGCGTTGAAGGGCAGGGGGCTAGAGCCTACGAGCAGTACTTC CSVEGQGARAYEQYF
- TRBJ2-3 few TRBV28 TGTGCCAGCAGAGGACCTGGAACTTCAGATACGCAGTATTTT CASRGPGTSDTQYF
- TRBJ1-2 few TRBV6-5 TGTGCCAGCAACGGCGACCGCACAGGGTCGAACTATGGCTACACCTTC CASNGDRTGSNYGYTF
- TRBJ2-7 many TRBV20-1 TGCAGTGCTCTGACGGAGAGCTCCTACGAGCAGTACTTC CSALTESSYEQYF
- TRBJ2-1 - TRBV7-3 TGTGCCAGCAGCCGGACCAGAGACAGCTCCCACAATGAGCAGTTCTTC CASSRTRDSSHNEQFF
- TRBJ2-2 - TRBV7-8 TGTGCCAGCAGCTTCCCGGGCTCAATAACCGGGGAGCTGTTTTTT CASSFPGSITGELFF
- TRBJ2-5 few TRBV7-9 TGTGCCAGCAGCTTCGGTCCGGGACACATAGAAGAGACCCAGTACTTC CASSFGPGHIEETQYF
- TRBJ2-5 - TRBV25-1 TGTGCCAGCAGTGAAATGGTAGAAGAGACCCAGTACTTC CASSEMVEETQYF
TRBD2 TRBJ2-3 few TRBV7-2 TGTGCCAGCAGCTTAGCGCGACTAGCGGCAGATACGCAGTATTTT CASSLARLAADTQYF